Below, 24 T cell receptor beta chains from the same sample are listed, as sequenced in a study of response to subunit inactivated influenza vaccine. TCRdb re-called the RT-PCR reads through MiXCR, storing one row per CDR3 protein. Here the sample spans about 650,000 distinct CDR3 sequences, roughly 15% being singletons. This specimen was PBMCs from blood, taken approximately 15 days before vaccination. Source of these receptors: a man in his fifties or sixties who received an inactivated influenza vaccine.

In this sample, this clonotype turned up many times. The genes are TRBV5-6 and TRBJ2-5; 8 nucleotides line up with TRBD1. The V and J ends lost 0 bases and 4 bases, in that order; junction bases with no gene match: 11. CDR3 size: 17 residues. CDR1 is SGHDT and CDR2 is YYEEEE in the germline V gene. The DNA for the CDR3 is TGTGCCAGCAGCTTGGCTTACGCAGGGGGCCAACTAGAGACCCAGTACTTC. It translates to CASSLAYAGGQLETQYF.

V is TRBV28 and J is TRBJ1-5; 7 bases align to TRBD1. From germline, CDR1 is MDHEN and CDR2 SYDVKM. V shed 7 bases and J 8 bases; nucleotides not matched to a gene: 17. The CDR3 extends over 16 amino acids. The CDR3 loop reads CASTTGSHAGGKPQHF. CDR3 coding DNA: TGTGCCAGCACCACCGGGAGCCACGCAGGGGGAAAGCCCCAGCATTTT.

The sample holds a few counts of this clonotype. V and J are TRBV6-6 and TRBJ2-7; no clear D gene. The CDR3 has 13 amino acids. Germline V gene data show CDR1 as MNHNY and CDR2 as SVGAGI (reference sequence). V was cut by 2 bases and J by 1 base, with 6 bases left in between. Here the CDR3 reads CASSYQDSYEQYF. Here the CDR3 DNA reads TGTGCCAGCAGTTACCAGGATTCCTACGAGCAGTACTTC.

The CDR3, as DNA: TGTGCCACCAGTGACTCCCCTGGGGCCAACGTCCTGACTTTC. This gives the protein CATSDSPGANVLTF. The chain employs TRBV24-1 and TRBJ2-6; D is unresolved. V was trimmed by 4 bases and J by 2 bases, leaving 5 bases between them. Germline loops: CDR1 KGHDR, CDR2 SFDVKD. CDR3 length equals 14 residues.

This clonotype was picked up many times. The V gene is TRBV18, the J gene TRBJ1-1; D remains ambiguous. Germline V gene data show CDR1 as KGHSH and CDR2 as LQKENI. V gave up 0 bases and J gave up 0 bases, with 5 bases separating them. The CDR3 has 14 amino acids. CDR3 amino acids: CASSPPTVNTEAFF. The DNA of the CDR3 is TGTGCCAGCTCACCACCCACGGTGAACACTGAAGCTTTCTTT.

The chain's CDR3 is CASSQDAPGGVGEQFF. DNA for the CDR3: TGTGCCAGCAGCCAAGACGCCCCGGGAGGGGTGGGGGAGCAGTTCTTC. The gene calls are TRBV4-2 and TRBJ2-1; 8 nucleotides agree with TRBD2. The CDR3 runs to 16 residues. Germline lookup yields CDR1 LGHNA and CDR2 YNFKEQ. J gave up 10 bases and V 0 bases, and 11 bases lay outside the gene matches.

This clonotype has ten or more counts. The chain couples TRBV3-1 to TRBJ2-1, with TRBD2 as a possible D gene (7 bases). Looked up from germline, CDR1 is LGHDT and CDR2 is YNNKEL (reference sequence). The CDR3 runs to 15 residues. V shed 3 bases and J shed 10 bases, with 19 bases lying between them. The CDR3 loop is CASSQGGRAFGEQFF. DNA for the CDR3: TGTGCCAGCAGCCAGGGGGGGCGAGCCTTCGGGGAGCAGTTCTTC.

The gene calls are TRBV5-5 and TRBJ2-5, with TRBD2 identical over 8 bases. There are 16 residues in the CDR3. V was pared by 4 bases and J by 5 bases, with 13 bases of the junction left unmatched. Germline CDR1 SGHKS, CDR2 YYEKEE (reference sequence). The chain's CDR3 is CASSTAPIAGRETQYF. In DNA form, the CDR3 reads TGTGCCAGCAGCACCGCTCCTATAGCGGGGAGGGAGACCCAGTACTTC. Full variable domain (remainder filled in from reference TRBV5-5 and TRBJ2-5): DAGVTQSPTHLIKTRGQQVTLRCSPISGHKSVSWYQQVLGQGPQFIFQYYEKEERGRGNFPDRFSARQFPNYSSELNVNALLLGDSALYLCASSTAPIAGRETQYFGPGTRLLVL.

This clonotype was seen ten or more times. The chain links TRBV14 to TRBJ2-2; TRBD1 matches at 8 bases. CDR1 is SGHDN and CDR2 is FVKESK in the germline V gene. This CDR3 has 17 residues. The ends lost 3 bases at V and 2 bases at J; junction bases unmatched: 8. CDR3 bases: TGTGCCAGCAGCCAGCCGCCAGGGGGCTTCAACACCGGGGAGCTGTTTTTT. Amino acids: CASSQPPGGFNTGELFF.

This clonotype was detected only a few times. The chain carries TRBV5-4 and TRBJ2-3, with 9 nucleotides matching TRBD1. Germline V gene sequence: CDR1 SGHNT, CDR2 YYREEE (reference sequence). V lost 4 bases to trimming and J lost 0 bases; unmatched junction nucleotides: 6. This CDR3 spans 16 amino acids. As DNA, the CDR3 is TGTGCCAGCAGCCCTCGGACAGGGGCTAGCACAGATACGCAGTATTTT. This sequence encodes CASSPRTGASTDTQYF. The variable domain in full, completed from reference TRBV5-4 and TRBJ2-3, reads ETGVTQSPTHLIKTRGQQVTLRCSSQSGHNTVSWYQQALGQGPQFIFQYYREEENGRGNFPPRFSGLQFPNYSSELNVNALELDDSALYLCASSPRTGASTDTQYFGPGTRLTVL.

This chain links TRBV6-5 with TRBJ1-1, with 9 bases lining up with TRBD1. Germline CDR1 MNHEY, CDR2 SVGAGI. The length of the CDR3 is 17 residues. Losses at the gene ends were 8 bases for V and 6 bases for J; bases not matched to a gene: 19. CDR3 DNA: TGTGCCAGCCGTTCACTCTCGAAACCGGGACAGGGCTCTGAAGCTTTCTTT. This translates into CASRSLSKPGQGSEAFF.

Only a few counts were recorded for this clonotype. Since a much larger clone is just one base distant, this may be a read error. The CDR3 DNA follows: TGTGCCATCAGCTCAAGCAGGGTGAATACGCAGTATTTT. Translated, it gives CAISSSRVNTQYF. This sequence joins TRBV7-2 and TRBJ2-3, with TRBD1 as a possible D gene (5 bases). Germline V gene data show CDR1 as SGHTA and CDR2 as FQGNSA. CDR3 length: 13 residues.

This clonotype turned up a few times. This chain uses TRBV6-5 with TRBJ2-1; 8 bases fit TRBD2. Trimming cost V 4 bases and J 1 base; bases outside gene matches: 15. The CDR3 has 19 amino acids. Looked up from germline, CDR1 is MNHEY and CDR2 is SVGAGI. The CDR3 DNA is TGTGCCAGCAGTTCGCCCGGTATAGCGGGAATATCATCCTACAATGAGCAGTTCTTC. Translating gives CASSSPGIAGISSYNEQFF.

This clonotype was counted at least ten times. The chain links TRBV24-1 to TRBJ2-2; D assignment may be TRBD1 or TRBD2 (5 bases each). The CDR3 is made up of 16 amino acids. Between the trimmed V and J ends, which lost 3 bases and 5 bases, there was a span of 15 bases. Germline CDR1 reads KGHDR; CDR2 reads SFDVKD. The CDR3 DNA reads TGTGCCACCAGTGATGCCCGGGACCGCATAACCGGGGAGCTGTTTTTT. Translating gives CATSDARDRITGELFF.

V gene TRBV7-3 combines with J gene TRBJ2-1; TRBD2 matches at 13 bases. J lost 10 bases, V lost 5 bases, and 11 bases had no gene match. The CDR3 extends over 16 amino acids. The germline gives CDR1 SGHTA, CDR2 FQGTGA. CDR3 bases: TGTGCCAGCAGCCTTGGACTAGCGGGAGAGCGGTCGGAGCAGTTCTTC. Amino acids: CASSLGLAGERSEQFF.

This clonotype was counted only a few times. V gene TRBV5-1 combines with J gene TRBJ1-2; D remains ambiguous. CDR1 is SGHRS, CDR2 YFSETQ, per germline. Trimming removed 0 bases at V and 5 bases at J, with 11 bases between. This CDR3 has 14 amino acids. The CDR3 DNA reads TGCGCCAGCAGCTTGGGGCAGAAGACTTATGGCTACACCTTC. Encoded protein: CASSLGQKTYGYTF.

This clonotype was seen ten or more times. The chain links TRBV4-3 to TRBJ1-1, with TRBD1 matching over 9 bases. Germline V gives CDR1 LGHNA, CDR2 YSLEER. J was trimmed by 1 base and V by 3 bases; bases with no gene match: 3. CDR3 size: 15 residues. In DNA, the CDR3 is TGCGCCAGCAGCCATGACAGGGGGGCGAACACTGAAGCTTTCTTT. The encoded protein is CASSHDRGANTEAFF.

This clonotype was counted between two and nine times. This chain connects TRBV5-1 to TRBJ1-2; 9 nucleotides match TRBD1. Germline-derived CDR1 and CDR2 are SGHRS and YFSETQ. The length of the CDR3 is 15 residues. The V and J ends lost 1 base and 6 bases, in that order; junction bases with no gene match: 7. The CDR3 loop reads CASSLNVGQGNGYTF. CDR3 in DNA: TGCGCCAGCAGCTTGAACGTGGGACAGGGAAATGGCTACACCTTC.

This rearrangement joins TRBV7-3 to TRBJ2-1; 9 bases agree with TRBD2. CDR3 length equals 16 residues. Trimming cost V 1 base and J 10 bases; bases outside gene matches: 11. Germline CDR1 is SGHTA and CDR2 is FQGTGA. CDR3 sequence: CASSLMLASGTSEQFF. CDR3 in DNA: TGTGCCAGCAGCTTAATGTTGGCTAGCGGGACTTCGGAGCAGTTCTTC.

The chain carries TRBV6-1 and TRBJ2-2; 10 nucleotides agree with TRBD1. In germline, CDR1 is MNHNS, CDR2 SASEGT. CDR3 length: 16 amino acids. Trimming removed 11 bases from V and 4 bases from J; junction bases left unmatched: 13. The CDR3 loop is CACHPGQGPVTGELFF. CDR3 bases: TGTGCCTGTCACCCGGGACAGGGGCCTGTCACCGGGGAGCTGTTTTTT.

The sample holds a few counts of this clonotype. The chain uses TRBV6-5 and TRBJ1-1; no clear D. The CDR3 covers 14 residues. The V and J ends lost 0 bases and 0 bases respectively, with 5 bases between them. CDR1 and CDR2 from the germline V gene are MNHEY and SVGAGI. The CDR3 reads CASSYSELNTEAFF. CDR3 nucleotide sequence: TGTGCCAGCAGTTACTCGGAGCTGAACACTGAAGCTTTCTTT.

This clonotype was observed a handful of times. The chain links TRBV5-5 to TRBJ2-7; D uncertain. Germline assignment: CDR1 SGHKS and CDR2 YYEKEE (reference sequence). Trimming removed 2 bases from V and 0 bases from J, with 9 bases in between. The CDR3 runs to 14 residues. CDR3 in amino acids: CASSFFPDSYEQYF. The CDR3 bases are TGTGCCAGCAGCTTTTTTCCGGACTCCTACGAGCAGTACTTC.

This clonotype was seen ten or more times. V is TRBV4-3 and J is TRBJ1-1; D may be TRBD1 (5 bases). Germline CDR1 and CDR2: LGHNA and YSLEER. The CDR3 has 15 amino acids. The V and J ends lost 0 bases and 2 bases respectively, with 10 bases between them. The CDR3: CASSQDWGVNTEAFF. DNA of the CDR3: TGCGCCAGCAGCCAAGATTGGGGGGTTAACACTGAAGCTTTCTTT.

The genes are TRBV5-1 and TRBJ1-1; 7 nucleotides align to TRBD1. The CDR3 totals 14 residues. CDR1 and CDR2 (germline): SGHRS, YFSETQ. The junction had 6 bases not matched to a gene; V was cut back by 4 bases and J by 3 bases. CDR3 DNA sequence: TGCGCCAGCAGCAAAGGACAGGACCACACTGAAGCTTTCTTT. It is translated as CASSKGQDHTEAFF.